The entry below describes one T cell receptor beta chain. This clone appeared a few times. It has no known antigen specificity. Base qualities are not at hand, and no much larger clone is one base apart. The entire amount of isolated RNA was reverse transcribed using the High Capacity cDNA Reverse Transcription Kit, so the sequenced TCRB transcripts were expressed ones. Naive, central memory and regulatory T cell samples underwent deep immunoSEQ sequencing, averaging roughly 3.5 million total reads per sample. Sorted cells were lysed in RLT buffer and RNA was extracted with DNase-treated RNeasy Micro or Mini kits, depending on cell number. Each cell subset was processed separately to prevent cross-contamination, with patient and healthy donor samples processed together. Using the immunoSEQ multiplex PCR, TCRB sequences were amplified from cDNA into 87-bp fragments spanning the CDR3 region. Amplicons were sequenced on the Illumina HiSeq platform. For the original study's pipeline: PCR bias was computationally corrected using synthetic template baselines, reads within Hamming distance 2 were collapsed, and singletons that could not be merged were discarded. By aligning reads against IMGT, V, D and J genes, CDR3 length, and insertions or deletions at six rearrangement sites were assigned. Clonotype counts were normalized to sorted cell number within each subset before computing true diversity and Gini coefficients with the tcR R package. The overlap coefficient, calculated on TCRB nucleotide sequences, was used to quantify repertoire sharing. Out-of-frame TCRB sequences from naive cells were analyzed to stand in for the pre-selection repertoire. Imported from immuneACCESS, the table was reduced by TCRdb to in-frame sequences with V and J called. These copies leave out some clones; in studies compared against another copy, an unresolved V gene accounts for under half, and the cause of the remainder is not known. The V and J calls and the clone size are those of that table, but D and trimming were determined from the DNA. The table for this sample lists roughly 700,000 clones; roughly 13% of them were counted only once. Approximately 0.022% of the sample lies in the top ten.

Clipping removes 5 bases from V and 6 bases from J, with 10 as the unmatched junction base count. From a lookup of the germline V gene (reference sequence), CDR1 and CDR2 are SEHNR and FQNEAQ. The CDR3 sequence holds 16 residues, the cysteine and phenylalanine included. The retained sequence is limited to the CDR3, 48 bases, with the frame set at the first base. These data come from a study of beta chain features in type 1 diabetes (dated by TCRdb to about 2018). Regarding the complete study: No differences in mean age, gender distribution, total cell number or subset yield were found between patients and healthy donors. A total of approximately 99,000,000 sorted cells were examined across all samples, and RNA yield correlated strongly with the number of cells per subset. In the study, recently diagnosed type 1 diabetes patients and matched healthy donors were compared on the TCRB repertoires of their sorted circulating CD4+ T cell subsets. Regulatory and stem cell-like memory subsets were obtained from only 8 patients and about 8 healthy donors, while naive and central memory subsets were obtained from all 30 or so donors.

From each donor, a single peripheral blood sample of around 120 mL on average was drawn into heparinised tubes. A BD FACSAria II and a panel including CD45RO, CCR7, CD25, CD127, CD95 and CD27 were used to sort naive, central memory, regulatory and stem cell-like memory CD4+ T cells. Every sorted population had a purity above 95%. PBMCs were isolated right away by Lymphoprep density gradient centrifugation and were stained directly, without culture. To minimize batch effects, samples were stained and sorted in pairs, one healthy donor with one patient per experiment. The investigation overall reported the following: Because cDNA was sequenced instead of genomic DNA, highly expressing activated cells could be over-represented, though the groups showed no difference in activation or CD3 levels. The naive, central memory and regulatory TCRB repertoires appeared to resemble one another more closely among patients than among healthy donors. Only small numbers of individuals were included in the HLA sub-analyses, which left unresolved whether HLA type had any influence on TCRB rearrangement. Shorter templates might be favored by PCR, yet because patient and control samples were amplified and corrected together, any such skew would affect both groups equally. A moderate but significant shortening of TCRB CDR3 length was observed in type 1 diabetes patients in all four CD4+ subsets. At VDJ recombination sites, patients with type 1 diabetes made fewer insertions and deleted more nucleotides, a pattern implying thymic rearrangement abnormalities.

The clonotype was recovered from a man aged 18 to 29 with type 1 diabetes. The rearrangement joined TRBV7-9 to TRBJ1-6; the central 7 bases match TRBD1. The sequenced sample consisted of naive CD4+ T cells from blood. The cell subset or site label, read with the paper, signifies: true naive CD4+ T cells. The CDR3 region reads CASSPQGGGSNSPLHF. The DNA sequence is TGTGCCAGCAGCCCCCAGGGGGGGGGAAGTAATTCACCCCTCCACTTT.